This T cell receptor beta chain was captured by sequencing in a study of Ad26.COV2.S vaccination and SARS-CoV-2 variants. Germline V lookup: CDR1 MNHNY, CDR2 SVGAGI (reference sequence). The CDR3 covers 16 residues. V was shortened by 1 base and J by 2 bases, with 13 bases between the two germline ends. The protocol was immunoSEQ multiplex PCR, while the TCRdb copy is restricted to in-frame clones and leaves out a portion. The sample has some 520,000 clones; around nine tenths are singletons. At least ten counts were recorded for this clone. The treatment: some 19 received Ad26.COV2.S at low or high dose, single or two shots; five or six received placebo; per-sample allocation not given. On day 63 after the first injection, vaccine and placebo recipients gave samples.

This rearrangement joins TRBV6-6 to TRBJ2-3; D gene unclear. The sequenced sample was peripheral blood, obtained in a trial of Ad26.COV2.S vaccine versus placebo. This TCR came from a person aged 18-60 years who received the Ad26.COV2.S COVID-19 vaccine or a placebo. CDR3 DNA sequence: TGTGCCAGCAGTTACTTCGCTAATGTTTTCACAGATACGCAGTATTTT. Translated: CASSYFANVFTDTQYF.